This T cell receptor (beta chain) was profiled in a study of T cell responses to AZD1222 COVID-19 vaccine (dated by TCRdb to the early 2020s). General notes on the study: A total of roughly 240 trial participants underwent TCR sequencing, of whom 207 received two doses of AZD1222 and some 25 received two doses of the MenACWY control vaccine. Trial participants were enrolled by age into 18-55, 56-69 and 70-plus year subgroups, with around 140, 26 and 57 TCR-sequenced participants respectively.

In the paper's terms, the time point label means: about 28 days (+/-7) after the second vaccine dose. Because spike-specific TCR depth and breadth did not differ between the two schedules, AZD1222 recipients who got a second dose at roughly 4 weeks were pooled with those who got a second dose at roughly 12 weeks. The vaccinee samples were drawn from two UK trials, COV001 and COV002, one of which was a single-blind randomized controlled phase 2/3 trial testing AZD1222 (ChAdOx1 nCoV-19) in healthy adults. For TCRbeta chain sequencing, PBMC samples from trial participants were taken at day 0 and at day 28 after the second dose. General study outcomes and caveats: Most participants were white British and females outnumbered males, and the authors suggested that clonal diversity may have been underestimated. No day 14 peak-response samples were available, so repertoires were characterized only after the peak T cell response. Nearly half of unique spike-specific TCRs reportedly recognized epitopes outside regions mutated in the B.1.351 and B.1.1.7 variants. CD4 TCRs associated with the vaccine covered the entire spike protein, and the dominant responses were in regions 160-218 and 743-854. Conclusions about previously exposed vaccinees were limited because only six AZD1222 recipients were SARS-CoV-2 seropositive at baseline. The 56-69-year group was small, and its depth increase did not reach significance, likely because of low power. After two AZD1222 doses, both the breadth and the depth of spike-specific TCRs were significantly higher than at day 0 and than in MenACWY recipients.

Between the V and J ends, shortened by 0 bases and 4 bases respectively, the junction contains 14 bases. Based on the germline V gene, the CDR1 and CDR2 sequences are SGHTA and FQGTGA. The CDR3 sequence holds 16 residues, the cysteine and phenylalanine included. Only CDR3 DNA remains: 48 bases, in frame from the first base. The CDR3 regions of human TCRbeta chains were subjected to immunosequencing. On the study's bioinformatics: Repertoire TCRs were checked for matches against a reference library of SARS-CoV-2-specific TCRs that had been generated using the MIRA antigen-specificity platform. Breadth meant the fraction of unique TCRs that were SARS-CoV-2-associated, whereas depth meant the fraction of total T cells that were SARS-CoV-2-associated. Using the MIRA data, each spike-specific TCR was assigned both to the spike region to which the TCR was reactive and to a CD4 or CD8 class. Log10-transformed breadth and depth values were compared by one-way ANOVA with Sidak's multiple comparisons tests. TCRdb obtained this table from immuneACCESS and retained in-frame rearrangements with V and J assigned. These tables miss some clones; where compared with another copy, unresolved V genes account for less than half of the shortfall, and the remainder is unexplained. V and J calls and clone size are those listed in that table; D and trimming were worked out from the DNA. The sample records some 180,000 clones, roughly 92% of which are singletons. The ten most abundant clones make up 1.6% of the sample.

With regard to this clone: Its antigen is unknown. Per-base quality was not reported, and no clone a single base away is much larger than it.

This TCR was sampled from an adult who received the AZD1222 COVID-19 vaccine. The sample consisted of peripheral blood, taken 28 days after the second AZD1222 dose. The rearrangement combines TRBV7-3 with TRBJ2-3; a confident D gene designation cannot be given. The CDR3 protein: CASSLTANINPDTQYF. The DNA sequence follows: TGTGCCAGCAGCTTAACAGCTAATATCAATCCAGATACGCAGTATTTT.